The 20 T cell receptor beta chains given below trace back to one sample, sequenced in a study of T cell repertoires in cytomegalovirus infection. TCRdb re-called the reads through MiXCR, storing one row per CDR3 protein. This table has some 280,000 distinct CDR3 sequences, roughly 15% appearing once. The specimen sequenced was PBMCs. These TCRs come from a human donor in good health (CMV status not recorded). Some clones in this sample may be carry-over from other donors' samples.

The chain uses TRBV6-1 and TRBJ1-2; 7 positions match TRBD1. V gave up 2 bases and J gave up 6 bases; unmatched junction bases: 6. The CDR3 length is 14 residues. Germline V CDR1 and CDR2: MNHNS, SASEGT. The CDR3 nucleotides are TGTGCCAGCAGTGAACGGGCAGGGGGAGATGGCTACACCTTC. Translation gives CASSERAGGDGYTF.

This clonotype came up many times. The chain links TRBV5-8 to TRBJ2-1; D uncertain. V lost 5 bases, J lost 8 bases, and 11 bases lay in between. The CDR3 loop spans 12 amino acids. Germline CDR1 is SGHTS and CDR2 is YDEGEE. CDR3 sequence: CASRSWVHEQFF. The CDR3 bases are TGTGCCAGCAGGAGTTGGGTCCATGAGCAGTTCTTC.

The chain joins TRBV28 to TRBJ2-1; 7 bases are shared with TRBD2. This CDR3 region has 13 residues. Germline CDR1 MDHEN, CDR2 SYDVKM. The V and J ends lost 8 bases and 7 bases, in that order; junction bases with no gene match: 8. CDR3 nucleotide sequence: TGTGCCAGCGGTGGACTAGATCAGAATGAGCAGTTCTTC. Protein sequence: CASGGLDQNEQFF.

The V call is TRBV2, the J call TRBJ1-1; D possibly corresponds to TRBD1 (5 bases). CDR3 length: 11 residues. V lost 8 bases and J 7 bases, leaving 11 bases between the germline ends. Germline CDR1 reads SNHLY; CDR2 reads FYNNEI. The CDR3, as DNA: TGTGCCAGCGTTGGGGCAGTTGAAGCTTTCTTT. It translates to CASVGAVEAFF.

This clonotype was counted between two and nine times. The chain combines TRBV29-1 with TRBJ1-2; D perhaps matches TRBD1 (6 bases). Trimming removed 4 bases at V and 7 bases at J, with 7 bases between. This CDR3 comprises 10 residues. CDR1 and CDR2 from the germline V gene are SQVTM and ANQGSEA. The chain's CDR3 is CSVGGGGYTF. The CDR3, as DNA: TGCAGCGTTGGAGGGGGTGGCTACACCTTC.

This chain uses TRBV29-1 with TRBJ1-2; no reliable D call. The CDR3 is 12 amino acids. CDR1 is SQVTM, CDR2 ANQGSEA, per germline. The V end lost 3 bases, the J end lost 3 bases, and 8 bases lay between the germline ends. Written as DNA, the CDR3 is TGCAGCGTTGATTCCGCAGACTATGGCTACACCTTC. It is translated as CSVDSADYGYTF.

This clonotype has ten or more counts. The V call is TRBV29-1, the J call TRBJ2-7; 7 bases are a match to TRBD2. With 7 bases clipped from V and 5 bases from J, the junction kept 14 bases outside the gene matches. Germline V gives CDR1 SQVTM, CDR2 ANQGSEA. This CDR3 spans 14 amino acids. The CDR3 protein is CSGSKGGLNDEQYF. The CDR3 DNA follows: TGCAGCGGTAGTAAGGGAGGGCTAAATGACGAGCAGTACTTC.

The chain couples TRBV7-9 to TRBJ2-3; 11 bases line up with TRBD2. CDR3 length: 16 amino acids. Germline CDR1 is SEHNR and CDR2 is FQNEAQ (reference sequence). V was pared by 5 bases and J by 3 bases, with 7 bases of the junction left unmatched. As DNA, the CDR3 is TGTGCCAGCAGCATCCCGGGACTAGCGGCAACAGATACGCAGTATTTT. The encoded protein is CASSIPGLAATDTQYF.

This clonotype was counted only a few times. J is TRBJ2-3 and V is TRBV6-4; TRBD2 might be the D (6 bases). Trimming removed 6 bases from V and 1 base from J, with 17 bases in between. This CDR3 comprises 16 residues. Germline CDR1 is MRHNA and CDR2 is SNTAGT. The CDR3 DNA follows: TGTGCCAGCAGCCGCCGCGGGGAGCGGGGCACAGATACGCAGTATTTT. This codes for CASSRRGERGTDTQYF.

This chain uses TRBV29-1 with TRBJ1-5, with 7 bases identical to TRBD1. Unmatched junction bases numbered 8, after V lost 6 bases and J lost 6 bases. Looked up from germline, CDR1 is SQVTM and CDR2 is ANQGSEA. The CDR3 covers 13 residues. The CDR3 nucleotides are TGCAGCGTACTTACAGGGGTCGGTCAGCCCCAGCATTTT. It codes for CSVLTGVGQPQHF.

This clonotype appeared many times. The chain employs TRBV19 and TRBJ2-1, with D possibly matching TRBD2 (6 bases). V lost 6 bases and J 5 bases, leaving 17 bases between the germline ends. This CDR3 has 15 amino acids. Germline lookup yields CDR1 LNHDA and CDR2 SQIVND (reference sequence). CDR3: CASSIFAGRDNEQFF. The CDR3 region has the DNA TGTGCCAGTAGCATTTTTGCGGGAAGGGACAATGAGCAGTTCTTC.

The chain has TRBV20-1 and TRBJ2-3, with 11 positions matching TRBD2. Germline assignment: CDR1 DFQATT and CDR2 SNEGSKA (reference sequence). The CDR3 is made up of 14 amino acids. Trimming cost V 3 bases and J 5 bases; bases outside gene matches: 4. This CDR3 is CSARIGTSGDTQYF. DNA for the CDR3: TGCAGTGCTAGGATCGGGACTAGCGGAGATACGCAGTATTTT.

This clonotype was seen only a few times. The chain carries TRBV7-2 and TRBJ1-3, with TRBD1 matching over 9 bases. The CDR3 has 17 residues. J was trimmed by 2 bases and V by 0 bases; bases with no gene match: 5. The germline gives CDR1 SGHTA, CDR2 FQGNSA. CDR3 DNA: TGTGCCAGCAGCTTAGCCCCGACAGGGGGTACTGGAAACACCATATATTTT. Protein: CASSLAPTGGTGNTIYF.

The chain has TRBV27 and TRBJ1-4; 9 bases align to TRBD1. V shed 4 bases, J shed 6 bases, and the junction held 9 bases outside the gene matches. CDR3 length equals 16 residues. In germline, CDR1 is MNHEY, CDR2 SMNVEV (reference sequence). The CDR3 DNA is TGTGCCAGCAGTTCTCTTACAGGGGGCGACGATGAAAAACTGTTTTTT. It codes for CASSSLTGGDDEKLFF.

This clonotype was detected ten times or more. The rearrangement uses TRBV7-9 and TRBJ2-2; D gene unclear. Germline values: CDR1 SEHNR, CDR2 FQNEAQ (reference sequence). V lost 3 bases, J lost 4 bases, and 15 bases lay in between. The length of the CDR3 is 16 residues. The CDR3 loop is CASSFQPWGFTGELFF. The CDR3 coding sequence is TGTGCCAGCAGCTTTCAGCCATGGGGTTTCACCGGGGAGCTGTTTTTT.

This clonotype has more than one count but fewer than ten. J is TRBJ2-1 and V is TRBV27; 8 bases align to TRBD1. The germline V gene encodes CDR1 MNHEY and CDR2 SMNVEV (reference sequence). The CDR3 consists of 14 residues. The V gene end was trimmed by 4 bases and the J gene end by 3 bases; junction bases not matched to a gene: 2. The CDR3 reads CASSSGGNYNEQFF. CDR3 DNA: TGTGCCAGCAGTTCAGGGGGCAACTACAATGAGCAGTTCTTC.

This clonotype occurred many times. The chain carries TRBV6-2 or TRBV6-3 and TRBJ1-1; D call uncertain. The CDR3 has 16 amino acids. The V end was cut by 4 bases, the J end by 0 bases, with 15 bases between. Germline CDR1 MNHEY, CDR2 SVGEGT. The CDR3 loop is CASSFPLGELNTEAFF. The CDR3 coding sequence is TGTGCCAGCAGTTTCCCTCTTGGGGAATTGAACACTGAAGCTTTCTTT.

This clonotype has a count of ten or more. The J gene is TRBJ1-2, the V gene TRBV6-5; D is ambiguous. From germline, CDR1 is MNHEY and CDR2 SVGAGI. The CDR3 length is 16 residues. Trimming shortened V by 0 bases and J by 5 bases, and 16 bases separated the two germline ends. DNA of the CDR3: TGTGCCAGCAGTTACTCGGACCAAACCATCAGTTATGGCTACACCTTC. This codes for CASSYSDQTISYGYTF.

This clonotype was picked up many times. CDR3 bases: TGTGCCAGCAGCCTTGGACAGGTACCCACCGGGGAGCTGTTTTTT. This gives the protein CASSLGQVPTGELFF. This chain connects TRBV5-4 to TRBJ2-2; TRBD1 matches 7 bases. Germline trimming cut 4 bases from V and 4 bases from J; bases unmatched to any gene: 7. The CDR3 runs to 15 residues. The V gene's germline CDR1 is SGHNT and CDR2 YYREEE (reference sequence).

This clonotype was detected ten times or more. The chain couples TRBV7-3 to TRBJ2-2, with D possibly TRBD2 on 5 matching bases. CDR1 and CDR2 (germline): SGHTA, FQGTGA. Trimming stripped 1 base from V and 6 bases from J, with 9 bases between. The CDR3 is 14 amino acids. CDR3 protein: CASSLMRVSGELFF. CDR3 DNA: TGTGCCAGCAGCTTAATGAGGGTCTCCGGGGAGCTGTTTTTT.